The 2 T cell receptor beta chains reported below all come from one sample, sequenced in a study of shared clonotypes between healthy human individuals. Here immunoSEQ multiplex PCR was the method, and the copy in TCRdb shows in-frame clones only, minus some. The sample gives about 530,000 clones, approximately 95% of which show up once; about 0.057% is in the top ten. The source material was naive CD4+ T cells sorted from blood. Subset given: CD45RA+ positively selected. Receptor source: a woman aged 25 to 39 in good health.

The CDR3 sequence is CASSRGVNNEQFF. The CDR3 DNA sequence: TGTGCCAGCAGCCGGGGGGTTAACAATGAGCAGTTCTTC. The V and J genes are TRBV5-6 and TRBJ2-1; TRBD2 matches 7 bases. Germline V gene sequence: CDR1 SGHDT, CDR2 YYEEEE. J gave up 5 bases and V 4 bases, and 3 bases lay outside the gene matches. The CDR3 sequence is 13 residues long.

In this sample, this clone turned up a few times. V is TRBV28 and J is TRBJ1-1; tentative D call: TRBD1 (5 bases). Germline V gives CDR1 MDHEN, CDR2 SYDVKM. The CDR3 spans 11 residues. The CDR3 loop is CVTRGVTEAFF. CDR3 DNA sequence: TGTGTCACACGGGGGGTTACTGAAGCTTTCTTT.